This TCR beta chain was retrieved from a study of human T cells and chemical hapten exposure. Study-wide context: Patch tests delivered 0.01% DPC to the upper back and were evaluated at 6 days. Small discrepancies in pooled library volume mainly accounted for the varying TCR yields per sample. Study results and caveats: Significantly greater numbers of large CDR3 similarity clusters came from expanded TCRs than from controls.

This CDR3 contains 12 residues. The V and J ends lost 3 bases and 5 bases respectively, with 11 bases between them. Germline CDR1 reads DFQATT; CDR2 reads SNEGSKA (reference sequence). This sample's time point: patch test 2, 6 weeks after DPC sensitization. Noted treatment: therapeutic diphenylcyclopropenone sensitization with weekly scalp DPC. What the library attached to individual cDNA molecules were unique molecular identifiers. From the RACE reads, TCRdb called clonotypes with MiXCR, one entry per CDR3 protein. This repertoire shows some 80,000 distinct CDR3 sequences, roughly 10% found once; its top ten account for roughly 2.3%. As concerns this clonotype: Its antigen remains unidentified.

This TCR was recovered from a woman in her twenties or thirties with alopecia areata. Some clones in this sample may be carry-over from other donors' samples. This material consisted of whole blood, taken in connection with sensitization to the hapten diphenylcyclopropenone (DPC). V and J are TRBV20-1 and TRBJ2-7, with D possibly TRBD1 on 5 matching bases. Here the CDR3 DNA reads TGCAGTGCTAGTAGGCAGGGAAACGAGCAGTACTTC. Protein product: CSASRQGNEQYF.